This T cell receptor (beta chain) was captured in a study of stem cell transplantation in POMP-related autoinflammatory disease (dated by TCRdb to the early 2020s). Background for the entire study: It was hypothesized that MHC class I-dependent CD8+ T-cell differentiation and positive selection are impaired by defective thymoproteasomes, resulting in skewing of the TRB repertoire. Prior to transplant, the patients had CD4+ naive T-cell skewing, low CD8+ T-cell proportions, and decreased T-cell cytokine secretion. To find out how POMP deficiency affects T-cell receptor beta repertoire diversity and CDR3 characteristics, high-throughput TRB sequencing was used. The paper as a whole reports these results and caveats: In PRAID patients, the trend toward lower diversity and increased clonality reached statistical significance only for regulatory T cells. The number of unique TRB V-J gene pairings in PRAID patients was restricted. Across all analyzed T-cell subsets, PRAID patients showed a trend toward higher clonality and lower TRB diversity.

CDR1 and CDR2, per the germline V gene (reference sequence), are MNHEY and SMNVEV. Here V drops 0 bases and J drops 4 bases, and the junction holds 12 bases not matched to any gene. The CDR3, from cysteine to phenylalanine, totals 19 residues. Only the CDR3 part of the read is kept: 57 bases, read in frame from the first base. The library was made by the immunoSEQ multiplex PCR assay. Per the source publication's procedure: Shannon entropy, which accounts for clonal size distribution, was used to quantify repertoire diversity. The Gini-Simpson index (Simpson_1-D) served as the measure of how unequally clonotypes were distributed. The clones in this table, taken by TCRdb from immuneACCESS, are in-frame only. Not every clone is retained; where verified, under half of the shortfall comes from an unresolved V gene, and the cause of the rest is unknown. That table supplies the V and J calls and clone size; D and trimming were determined from the DNA. Recorded for this sample are more than 20,000 clones; 75% to 90% of them occurred a single time. The ten most abundant clones make up 2.5% of the sample.

Only one count was recorded for this clone. The antigen this receptor binds is unknown. Base qualities are not recorded, but no much larger clone differs from it by a single base. Interpreted using the paper, the time point label stands for: before hematopoietic stem cell transplant. PRAID was characterized by prominent immunodeficiency alongside autoinflammation. Before TRB sequencing, T-cell subsets (conventional T cells, CD8+ T cells, regulatory T cells, T follicular helper cells) were sorted. The sample consisted of CD4+ T cells from PBMCs, taken before stem cell transplantation. The TCR sequence derives from a human donor with POMP-related autoinflammation and immune dysregulation (PRAID). The chain employs TRBV27 and TRBJ2-3, with 11 bases aligning to TRBD1. The CDR3 is CASSLSAHTDRGRSDTQYF. The nucleotide sequence is TGTGCCAGCAGTTTATCGGCTCATACGGACAGGGGGCGTTCAGATACGCAGTATTTT.